These 9 T cell receptor beta chains were all obtained from the same sample, sequenced in a study of cytomegalovirus exposure and HLA in healthy donors. It was with 60 Vbeta and 13 Jbeta primers that the PCR ran. TCRdb's table, derived via immunoSEQ multiplex PCR, lists solely in-frame clones and lacks some. The table lists about 170,000 clones. The specimen was PBMCs. The source of these receptors is a woman in her sixties in good health and CMV-seronegative.

The rearrangement links TRBV18 to TRBJ2-7; 12 bases align to TRBD1. V shed 4 bases, J shed 7 bases, and the junction held 8 bases outside the gene matches. Germline V gene lookup returns CDR1 KGHSH and CDR2 LQKENI. The CDR3 contains 15 residues. This chain's CDR3 is CASSRPGQGAGEQYF. The CDR3 bases are TGTGCCAGCTCACGGCCGGGACAGGGGGCCGGGGAGCAGTACTTC.

The rearrangement uses TRBV7-9 and TRBJ2-7; TRBD2 aligns across 7 bases. V trimming: 1 base; J trimming: 3 bases; junction bases outside the gene matches: 12. This CDR3 is built from 17 residues. In germline, CDR1 is SEHNR, CDR2 FQNEAQ (reference sequence). CDR3 DNA: TGTGCCAGCAGCTTAGTTTACGAAGGGACTAATTTCTACGAGCAGTACTTC. It specifies CASSLVYEGTNFYEQYF.

J is TRBJ1-4 and V is TRBV5-5, with a possible D match to TRBD1 (6 bases). V lost 4 bases to trimming and J lost 12 bases, with 10 bases between them. Germline CDR1 reads SGHKS; CDR2 reads YYEKEE (reference sequence). The CDR3 loop spans 11 amino acids. In DNA form, the CDR3 reads TGTGCCAGCAGCCCCCACAGGGAACTGTTTTTT. This sequence encodes CASSPHRELFF.

The chain links TRBV7-3 to TRBJ2-3, with 8 bases fitting TRBD2. CDR1 and CDR2 (germline): SGHTA, FQGTGA. Trimming removed 3 bases from V and 1 base from J; junction bases left unmatched: 3. The CDR3 is 15 amino acids. The CDR3 protein is CASSLKAGGTDTQYF. Here the CDR3 DNA reads TGTGCCAGCAGCTTGAAAGCGGGGGGCACAGATACGCAGTATTTT.

This chain links TRBV7-2 with TRBJ2-5; 7 nucleotides align to TRBD1. The length of the CDR3 is 16 residues. The ends lost 6 bases at V and 5 bases at J; junction bases unmatched: 15. The germline V gene encodes CDR1 SGHTA and CDR2 FQGNSA. This CDR3 reads CASRLDRERLRETQYF. CDR3 in DNA: TGTGCCAGCAGGCTCGACAGGGAGAGGTTGCGGGAGACCCAGTACTTC.

This chain connects TRBV11-2 to TRBJ2-1, with TRBD2 identical over 8 bases. From germline, CDR1 is SGHAT and CDR2 FQNNGV. This CDR3 has 14 amino acids. With 6 bases clipped from V and 10 bases from J, the junction kept 11 bases outside the gene matches. The CDR3 nucleotides are TGTGCCAGCAGGGGACTAGGCTCCTCGAGGGAGCAGTTCTTC. Protein sequence: CASRGLGSSREQFF.

The J gene is TRBJ1-2, the V gene TRBV9, with D possibly matching TRBD1 (6 bases). V was shortened by 0 bases and J by 3 bases, with 12 bases between the two germline ends. The CDR3 is 15 residues long. Germline CDR1 is SGDLS and CDR2 is YYNGEE. CDR3 nucleotides: TGTGCCAGCAGCGTAGACGCAGGGGAGTACTATGGCTACACCTTC. This codes for CASSVDAGEYYGYTF.

The rearrangement uses TRBV27 and TRBJ2-2; D is unclear. Deletions cut 2 bases from V and 4 bases from J, with 5 bases between. The CDR3 totals 13 residues. Germline lookup yields CDR1 MNHEY and CDR2 SMNVEV (reference sequence). The CDR3 DNA is TGTGCCAGCAGTTTACCGGGCACCGGGGAGCTGTTTTTT. It encodes CASSLPGTGELFF.

The chain employs TRBV4-1 and TRBJ1-4; D not certain. Germline V lookup: CDR1 MGHRA, CDR2 YSYEKL. CDR3 length equals 18 residues. The V end was cut by 0 bases, the J end by 1 base, with 15 bases between. CDR3 nucleotides: TGCGCCAGCAGCCAAGAAGGAAGACATCGGGGAACTAATGAAAAACTGTTTTTT. Its translation is CASSQEGRHRGTNEKLFF.